Each of the 25 T cell receptor beta chains below was sequenced from the same sample in a study of shared clonotypes between healthy human individuals. Here immunoSEQ multiplex PCR was the method, and the copy in TCRdb shows in-frame clones only, minus some. The table includes about 670,000 clones, less than 80% detected once. Material: memory CD4+ T cells sorted from blood. Subset given: CD45RA-negative fraction. These receptors all come from a woman in her twenties or thirties in good health.

The chain links TRBV6-5 to TRBJ2-7; D is perhaps TRBD1 or TRBD2 (6 bases each). The germline CDR1 and CDR2 sequences are MNHEY and SVGAGI. The V gene lost 0 bases and the J gene lost 0 bases, with 9 bases spanning the gap. CDR3 length: 15 residues. As DNA, the CDR3 is TGTGCCAGCAGTTACTCCGGGGGCCCCTCCTACGAGCAGTACTTC. Translated: CASSYSGGPSYEQYF.

In regard to this clone: This may stem from a read error, because a much larger clone lies one nucleotide away. The rearrangement links TRBV6-1 to TRBJ2-7; D gene uncertain. Trimming shortened V by 3 bases and J by 1 base, and 7 bases separated the two germline ends. The CDR3 loop spans 13 amino acids. CDR1 and CDR2 (germline): MNHNS, SASEGT. CDR3 nucleotide sequence: TGTGCCAGCAGTGACGGGCAGTCCTACGAGCAGTACTTC. This codes for CASSDGQSYEQYF.

V is TRBV28 and J is TRBJ2-7; 7 nucleotides agree with TRBD2. The germline gives CDR1 MDHEN, CDR2 SYDVKM. The V gene end was trimmed by 9 bases and the J gene end by 3 bases; junction bases not matched to a gene: 5. This CDR3 has 12 amino acids. This CDR3 reads CASSGWGYEQYF. CDR3 DNA sequence: TGTGCCAGTAGCGGGTGGGGCTACGAGCAGTACTTC.

V usage is TRBV5-4 and J usage is TRBJ1-4; 9 bases agree with TRBD1. Germline CDR1 is SGHNT and CDR2 is YYREEE (reference sequence). The CDR3 spans 13 residues. The junction had 1 base not matched to a gene; V was cut back by 3 bases and J by 7 bases. CDR3 protein: CASSWDRAEKLFF. The CDR3 DNA reads TGTGCCAGCAGCTGGGACAGGGCTGAAAAACTGTTTTTT.

This clone was detected only a few times. CDR3 nucleotides: TGTGCCAGCAGTCTTAACTGGGCCGGGGAGCTGTTTTTT. It yields the protein CASSLNWAGELFF. The gene calls are TRBV27 and TRBJ2-2, with no clear D. The CDR3 is 13 residues long. Germline values: CDR1 MNHEY, CDR2 SMNVEV (reference sequence). V lost 5 bases and J lost 6, with 10 bases in between.

J is TRBJ2-7 and V is TRBV28; TRBD1 agrees at 8 bases. Per the germline V gene, CDR1 is MDHEN and CDR2 is SYDVKM. The CDR3 contains 15 residues. Losses at the gene ends were 6 bases for V and 5 bases for J; bases not matched to a gene: 12. The CDR3 nucleotides are TGTGCCAGCAGCTTAAGGGGGACAGGAGGAAACGAGCAGTACTTC. It is translated as CASSLRGTGGNEQYF.

The chain combines TRBV6-6 with TRBJ2-1, with TRBD1 identical over 7 bases. Germline CDR1 and CDR2: MNHNY and SVGAGI (reference sequence). The CDR3 extends over 14 amino acids. V lost 6 bases and J lost 8; bases outside the gene matches: 10. In nucleotides, the CDR3 is TGTGCCAGCAGCGGACAGGAAAGATTCGATGAGCAGTTCTTC. It specifies CASSGQERFDEQFF.

The chain employs TRBV19 and TRBJ2-7, with 12 positions matching TRBD2. The V and J ends lost 3 bases and 1 base, in that order; junction bases with no gene match: 10. Germline CDR1 reads LNHDA; CDR2 reads SQIVND (reference sequence). The CDR3 spans 18 residues. CDR3 in DNA: TGTGCCAGTAGTATCCGCGTGGGACTAGCGGGTGAATCCTACGAGCAGTACTTC. This codes for CASSIRVGLAGESYEQYF.

This clone turned up a few times. The gene calls are TRBV5-1 and TRBJ1-5, with TRBD1 identical over 7 bases. Germline V lookup: CDR1 SGHRS, CDR2 YFSETQ. The CDR3 consists of 16 residues. V lost 4 bases, J lost 0 bases, and 7 bases stayed unmatched. CDR3 bases: TGCGCCAGCAGCCAAGGGGACAGTTATAGCAATCAGCCCCAGCATTTT. This codes for CASSQGDSYSNQPQHF.

This clone showed up just a few times. The chain's CDR3 is CASSSQNTGELFF. For the CDR3, the DNA is TGTGCCAGCAGCTCGCAGAACACCGGGGAGCTGTTTTTT. V is TRBV5-6 and J is TRBJ2-2, with D unclear. The CDR3 loop spans 13 amino acids. Germline values: CDR1 SGHDT, CDR2 YYEEEE. Trimming took 3 bases from V and 1 from J, leaving 4 bases between them.

This sequence joins TRBV20-1 and TRBJ2-1, with unresolved D. The germline gives CDR1 DFQATT, CDR2 SNEGSKA (reference sequence). The CDR3 is 11 amino acids. With 2 bases removed from V and 7 bases from J, the gap between germline ends came to 6 bases. DNA of the CDR3: TGCAGTGCTAGAAATCATAATGAGCAGTTCTTC. This sequence encodes CSARNHNEQFF.

V gene TRBV28 combines with J gene TRBJ1-4; D may be TRBD1 (5 bases). Per the germline V gene, CDR1 is MDHEN and CDR2 is SYDVKM. Trimming stripped 6 bases from V and 1 base from J, with 12 bases between. CDR3 length: 15 amino acids. In nucleotides, the CDR3 is TGTGCCAGCAGGGGGACTATTAGAACTAATGAAAAACTGTTTTTT. Translating gives CASRGTIRTNEKLFF.

The chain combines TRBV28 with TRBJ1-5; 7 bases line up with TRBD1. The CDR3 has 20 amino acids. Trimming took 1 base from V and 0 from J; bases not matched to a gene: 15. CDR1 and CDR2 (germline): MDHEN, SYDVKM. The CDR3 DNA reads as TGTGCCAGCAGTTTATATACCCTAGGGACAGCCAGAACTAGCAATCAGCCCCAGCATTTT. The encoded protein is CASSLYTLGTARTSNQPQHF.

This clone was recorded many times. Other DNA sequences in the sample encode the same CDR3. The rearrangement joins TRBV2 to TRBJ2-7, with TRBD1 matching over 8 bases. Germline V gene sequence: CDR1 SNHLY, CDR2 FYNNEI. This CDR3 region has 14 residues. V gave up 5 bases and J gave up 1 base; unmatched junction bases: 4. CDR3 residues: CASSRTGGSYEQYF. The DNA of the CDR3 is TGTGCCAGCAGTCGTACAGGGGGTTCCTACGAGCAGTACTTC. Full variable domain (missing parts from reference TRBV2 and TRBJ2-7): EPEVTQTPSHQVTQMGQEVILRCVPISNHLYFYWYRQILGQKVEFLVSFYNNEISEKSEIFDDQFSVERPDGSNFTLKIRSTKLEDSAMYFCASSRTGGSYEQYFGPGTRLTVT.

J is TRBJ2-1 and V is TRBV27, with 12 positions matching TRBD2. V gave up 5 bases and J gave up 1 base; unmatched junction bases: 3. The CDR3 consists of 16 residues. Per germline, CDR1 MNHEY and CDR2 SMNVEV (reference sequence). This chain's CDR3 is CASSPLAGGSYNEQFF. CDR3 coding DNA: TGTGCCAGCAGTCCACTAGCGGGGGGATCCTACAATGAGCAGTTCTTC.

Points on this clone: Other DNA sequences within the sample encode an identical CDR3. This chain connects TRBV5-1 to TRBJ1-5; D uncertain. CDR1 SGHRS and CDR2 YFSETQ come from the germline V gene. CDR3 length equals 13 residues. The germline V and J ends were trimmed by 4 bases and 2 bases, with 7 bases remaining between them. This CDR3 is CASSLQGNQPQHF. CDR3 DNA sequence: TGCGCCAGCAGCCTCCAGGGCAATCAGCCCCAGCATTTT.

The chain uses TRBV30 and TRBJ1-3, with TRBD1 as a possible D gene (6 bases). The CDR3 contains 13 residues. The germline V gene has CDR1 GTSNPN and CDR2 SVGIG (reference sequence). V shed 2 bases and J shed 4 bases, with 9 bases lying between them. DNA for the CDR3: TGTGCCTGGAGTACAGGGTTCGGAAACACCATATATTTT. Amino acid sequence: CAWSTGFGNTIYF. The full variable domain, in which reference TRBV30 and TRBJ1-3 provide the parts outside the CDR3, is SQTIHQWPATLVQPVGSPLSLECTVEGTSNPNLYWYRQAAGRGLQLLFYSVGIGQISSEVPQNLSASRPQDRQFILSSKKLLLSDSGFYLCAWSTGFGNTIYFGEGSWLTVV.

The chain carries TRBV11-2 and TRBJ1-1, with TRBD1 matching 7 bases. Germline CDR1 reads SGHAT; CDR2 reads FQNNGV. CDR3 length: 15 residues. The trim removed 1 base at V and 2 bases at J, leaving 4 bases unmatched. The DNA of the CDR3 is TGTGCCAGCAGCTTAGCACAGGGGAGAAACACTGAAGCTTTCTTT. Translating it yields CASSLAQGRNTEAFF.

Only one count was recorded for this clone. The chain combines TRBV7-2 with TRBJ1-1; D remains unclear. Germline-derived CDR1 and CDR2 are SGHTA and FQGNSA. V was cut by 6 bases and J by 1 base, with 15 bases left in between. There are 15 residues in the CDR3. CDR3 loop: CASSYSPGANTEAFF. For the CDR3, the DNA is TGTGCCAGCAGTTACAGTCCGGGTGCGAACACTGAAGCTTTCTTT.

In the case of this clone: Other DNA sequences in the sample encode the same CDR3. The J gene is TRBJ2-7, the V gene TRBV7-9, with a possible D match to TRBD1 (6 bases). The CDR3 is 12 residues long. The V and J ends lost 5 bases and 4 bases respectively, with 9 bases between them. Germline assignment: CDR1 SEHNR and CDR2 FQNEAQ (reference sequence). Here the CDR3 reads CASSEQGYEQYF. CDR3 in DNA: TGTGCCAGCAGCGAACAGGGTTACGAGCAGTACTTC.

This chain links TRBV27 with TRBJ2-7, with 9 bases identical to TRBD2. V was pared by 5 bases and J by 3 bases, with 2 bases of the junction left unmatched. The CDR3 totals 13 residues. Germline assignment: CDR1 MNHEY and CDR2 SMNVEV (reference sequence). CDR3 loop: CASSISGSYEQYF. Here the CDR3 DNA reads TGTGCCAGCAGTATTAGCGGGAGCTACGAGCAGTACTTC.

The J gene is TRBJ1-1, the V gene TRBV4-1; tentatively, D is TRBD1 (6 bases). Germline loops: CDR1 MGHRA, CDR2 YSYEKL. Trimming cost V 3 bases and J 0 bases, with 29 bases left between them. This CDR3 has 21 amino acids. In DNA, the CDR3 is TGCGCCAGCAGCCAGGAGGGGGAAGGGTTGGGGCTCCTTTTAATGAACACTGAAGCTTTCTTT. Its translation is CASSQEGEGLGLLLMNTEAFF.

The chain carries TRBV30 and TRBJ2-7, with 7 bases aligning to TRBD1. Germline CDR1 is GTSNPN and CDR2 is SVGIG (reference sequence). The CDR3 totals 13 residues. V shed 2 bases and J 3 bases; nucleotides not matched to a gene: 4. CDR3 region: CAWSWDSLYEQYF. CDR3 bases: TGTGCCTGGAGTTGGGACAGCCTCTACGAGCAGTACTTC.

The gene calls are TRBV18 and TRBJ2-5, with 8 bases identical to TRBD2. Losses at the gene ends were 6 bases for V and 4 bases for J; bases not matched to a gene: 13. Per germline, CDR1 KGHSH and CDR2 LQKENI. There are 16 residues in the CDR3. The CDR3 reads CASSPSGAGEVETQYF. The CDR3, as DNA: TGTGCCAGCTCCCCCTCGGGAGCGGGAGAGGTAGAGACCCAGTACTTC.

This chain connects TRBV15 to TRBJ2-7; 7 bases line up with TRBD1. The CDR3 has 13 amino acids. Germline V lookup: CDR1 LNHNV, CDR2 YYDKDF (reference sequence). The junction had 4 bases not matched to a gene; V was cut back by 5 bases and J by 3 bases. CDR3: CATSVNRGYEQYF. The CDR3 nucleotides are TGTGCCACCAGCGTGAACAGGGGCTACGAGCAGTACTTC. The full variable domain, rest sourced from reference TRBV15 and TRBJ2-7, is DAMVIQNPRYQVTQFGKPVTLSCSQTLNHNVMYWYQQKSSQAPKLLFHYYDKDFNNEADTPDNFQSRRPNTSFCFLDIRSPGLGDTAMYLCATSVNRGYEQYFGPGTRLTVT.